A selection of T cell receptor beta chains follows, all from one sample in a study of CD8 T cells in Susac syndrome. TCRdb re-derived calls from the immunoSEQ multiplex PCR reads in MiXCR, one entry per CDR3 protein. The table lists just over 80,000 distinct CDR3 sequences, approximately 94% of them singletons. Sequencing was done on a sample of CD8+ T cells from PBMCs. These receptors originate from a human donor in good health. Each CDR3 is given with its conserved first and last residue. Fields, in order: D gene, J gene, CDR3 length, V gene, clone size, CDR3 DNA, CDR3 protein. A D gene is named only where the DNA matches it firmly. Clone size is stated in some rows and not others, as once, few, many or a class when expanded.

>NA|TRBJ2-5|18|TRBV12-3/TRBV12-4|NA
TGTGCCAGCAGAGACTTCGAAAGATGGGACGGAAAGCAAGAGACCCAGTACTTC
CASRDFERWDGKQETQYF
>TRBD1|TRBJ2-7|15|TRBV12-3/TRBV12-4|once
TGTGCCAGCAGTTCCTACTCCGGGACAGGCTACGAGCAGTACTTC
CASSSYSGTGYEQYF
>TRBD1|TRBJ2-1|16|TRBV27|NA
TGTGCCAGCAGTGAGACCTGGGGGACAGGGGACAATGAGCAGTTCTTC
CASSETWGTGDNEQFF
>TRBD2|TRBJ2-3|16|TRBV13|once
TGTGCCAGCAGCTGGCGGAGCGGGGGGTCCACAGATACGCAGTATTTT
CASSWRSGGSTDTQYF
>NA|TRBJ1-1|15|TRBV3-1|NA
TGTGCCAGCAGCCCCCTTGCGGGCCGGAACACTGAAGCTTTCTTT
CASSPLAGRNTEAFF
>NA|TRBJ2-5|14|TRBV27|NA
TGTGCCAGCAGTTTGCACAGTTGGCGAGAGACCCAGTACTTC
CASSLHSWRETQYF
>TRBD1|TRBJ2-5|15|TRBV12-3/TRBV12-4|NA
TGTGCCAGCAGTTGGAAGACAGGGATACAAGAGACCCAGTACTTC
CASSWKTGIQETQYF
>NA|TRBJ1-5|15|TRBV15|NA
TGTGCCACCAGTGCTTACAAGGGTAGCAATCAGCCCCAGCATTTT
CATSAYKGSNQPQHF
>TRBD1|TRBJ1-1|14|TRBV20-1|NA
TGCAGTGCTAGAACAGGGGAGTGGAACACTGAAGCTTTCTTT
CSARTGEWNTEAFF
>NA|TRBJ2-1|12|TRBV5-1|NA
TGCGCCACCTCTAGCGTATACAATGAGCAGTTCTTC
CATSSVYNEQFF
>NA|TRBJ1-1|14|TRBV12-3/TRBV12-4|NA
TGTGCCAGCAGTTTCCTCGGGGGGACCACTGAAGCTTTCTTT
CASSFLGGTTEAFF
>TRBD2|TRBJ2-4|15|TRBV5-1|NA
TGCGCCAGCAGCTGGGGACTAGCGGGAATTGACATTCAGTACTTC
CASSWGLAGIDIQYF
>NA|TRBJ1-2|12|TRBV13|NA
TGTGCCAGCAGCTTAGAGACTGATGGCTACACCTTC
CASSLETDGYTF
>TRBD1|TRBJ2-7|15|TRBV9|NA
TGTGCCAGCAGCGTAGAAAGGACAGGGGAACACGAGCAGTACTTC
CASSVERTGEHEQYF
>TRBD2|TRBJ2-3|15|TRBV6-4|NA
TGTGCCAGCAGTGATGGTAGCGGGGGCACAGATACGCAGTATTTT
CASSDGSGGTDTQYF
>TRBD2|TRBJ2-6|17|TRBV11-2|NA
TGTGCCAGCAGCCTTTCTAGCGGGTTCTCTGGGGCCAACGTCCTGACTTTC
CASSLSSGFSGANVLTF
>TRBD1|TRBJ2-4|13|TRBV11-2|NA
TGTGCCAGCAGTGGACAGGGTAATTACATTCAGTACTTC
CASSGQGNYIQYF
>NA|TRBJ1-1|12|TRBV7-8|NA
TGTGCCAGCAGCCCGCGGGCAGCCTGGGTTTTCTTT
CASSPRAAWVFF
>NA|TRBJ2-1|18|TRBV7-2|NA
TGTGCCAGCAGCAGAGGCCCGGGACCCCTTAGCTCCTACAATGAGCAGTTCTTC
CASSRGPGPLSSYNEQFF
>TRBD1|TRBJ2-1|16|TRBV15|NA
TGTGCCACCAGGCGAACGGGACAGATCAACTACAATGAGCAGTTCTTC
CATRRTGQINYNEQFF
>NA|TRBJ1-1|12|TRBV29-1|once
TGCAGCAGTCTTAACGCGGTCGCTGAAGCTTTCTTT
CSSLNAVAEAFF
>NA|TRBJ2-7|15|TRBV4-1|NA
TGCGCCAGCAGCCAAGATCGTTCCCCTGCCTACGAGCAGTACTTC
CASSQDRSPAYEQYF
>TRBD1|TRBJ1-6|15|TRBV7-9|NA
TGTGCCAGCAGCTTAGAAACAGGGGGCAATTCACCCCTCCACTTT
CASSLETGGNSPLHF
>NA|TRBJ1-2|17|TRBV6-5|NA
TGTGCCAGCAGTTACAGGGGGACTGCCGAACGGGGATATGGCTACACCTTC
CASSYRGTAERGYGYTF
>TRBD1|TRBJ1-2|13|TRBV13|NA
TGTGCCAGCAGCACGCAGGACAGGGCGGGCTACACCTTC
CASSTQDRAGYTF
>NA|TRBJ1-3|14|TRBV5-6|NA
TGTGCCAGCAGCTTCACCACTCTTGGAAACACCATATATTTT
CASSFTTLGNTIYF
>TRBD2|TRBJ2-1|13|TRBV20-1|NA
TGCAGTGCTAATGAGGGAGGGTACAATGAGCAGTTCTTC
CSANEGGYNEQFF
>NA|TRBJ1-4|14|TRBV27|NA
TGTGCCAGCAGTTTATCAGGGGGTCGTGAAAAACTGTTTTTT
CASSLSGGREKLFF
>NA|TRBJ2-1|12|TRBV29-1|NA
TGCAGCGTTGAGAGGGGCTACAATGAGCAGTTCTTC
CSVERGYNEQFF
>TRBD2|TRBJ2-1|15|TRBV6-2/TRBV6-3|NA
TGTGCCAGCAGTTACCGTGCGGGAGCCTACAATGAGCAGTTCTTC
CASSYRAGAYNEQFF
>TRBD2|TRBJ2-5|17|TRBV27|NA
TGTGCCAGCAGTACACTAGAAGGACTAGCGGGATCGGGGACCCAGTACTTC
CASSTLEGLAGSGTQYF
>TRBD2|TRBJ2-5|17|TRBV27|NA
TGTGCCAGCAGACCGCTAGCGGGAGTTCGGTCACGAGAGACCCAGTACTTC
CASRPLAGVRSRETQYF
>TRBD1|TRBJ2-5|14|TRBV7-9|NA
TGTGCCAGCAGCTCAGACAGGGTCCAAGAGACCCAGTACTTC
CASSSDRVQETQYF
>NA|TRBJ1-3|12|TRBV30|once
TGTGCGTGGGCAGTCTCTGGAAACACCATATATTTT
CAWAVSGNTIYF
>TRBD1|TRBJ2-1|16|TRBV15|NA
TGTGCCACCAGCAGCGAAGACAGGGGCGGCAACAATGAGCAGTTCTTC
CATSSEDRGGNNEQFF
>NA|TRBJ2-2|14|TRBV9|NA
TGTGCCAGCAGCGTAGTTTTCGACACCGGGGAGCTGTTTTTT
CASSVVFDTGELFF
>NA|TRBJ2-7|14|TRBV20-1|NA
TGCAGTGCCCCGGGCGGCGCCCCCTCGTACGAGCAGTACTTC
CSAPGGAPSYEQYF
>TRBD1|TRBJ2-2|18|TRBV20-1|NA
TGCAGTGCTAGACAAGCCCAATCTCACAGGGGTTTGGCCGGGGAGCTGTTTTTT
CSARQAQSHRGLAGELFF
>TRBD2|TRBJ2-7|14|TRBV13|NA
TGTGCCAGCAGCTTAGGAACTAGCGGGGGGTTAAATCACTTC
CASSLGTSGGLNHF
>NA|TRBJ2-1|15|TRBV2|NA
TGTGCCACCGCGGACAGCCAAAGCTCCTACAATGAGCAGTTCTTC
CATADSQSSYNEQFF
>TRBD1|TRBJ1-5|13|TRBV30|NA
TGTGCCTGGTCGACAGGGGGATCGCAGCCCCAGCATTTT
CAWSTGGSQPQHF
>TRBD2|TRBJ2-3|18|TRBV28|NA
TGTGCCAGCAGTCTTCTTGGACTAGCGGGAGGACGCACAGATACGCAGTATTTT
CASSLLGLAGGRTDTQYF
>NA|TRBJ1-1|11|TRBV4-1|NA
TGCGCCAGCAGCCAAAACACTGAAGCTTTCTTT
CASSQNTEAFF
>TRBD2|TRBJ2-3|14|TRBV28|NA
TGTGCCAGCAGCAAACTAGCGGGAGTCCGTACGCAGTATTTT
CASSKLAGVRTQYF